The entry below describes one T cell receptor beta chain. Antigen: not known. One end of the junction is discordant with germline, which a read error may explain. The CDR3 totals 15 residues. CDR1 is SGHVS, CDR2 FQNEAQ, per germline. The sample originates from a study of shared clonotypes between healthy human individuals. All donors were Caucasian adults living in Nashville, Tennessee. Whole-study results and caveats: As a rule, naive subsets had a larger estimated richness than memory subsets.

The assay ran at deep level. Original methodology: There were no quality scores in the junction-only immunoSEQ sequences, so filtering differed. Produced via immunoSEQ multiplex PCR; TCRdb's table is partial and in-frame only. The DNA was the basis for D and trimming; V, J and clone size are from that table. The profile shows approximately 530,000 clones, 96% of them singletons. Sequenced input: naive CD4+ T cells sorted from blood. The sample's subset: CD45RA+ positively selected. This TCR derives from a woman under 40 in good health. This sequence joins TRBV7-8 and TRBJ2-1; TRBD2 matches 9 bases. The CDR3, as DNA: TGTGCCAGCAGCCTAGCGGGACGGGACGCATTAGAGCAGTTCTTC. As protein: CASSLAGRDALEQFF.